This is a list of T cell receptor beta chains from one sample in a study of cytomegalovirus exposure and HLA in healthy donors. The table came from immunoSEQ multiplex PCR; TCRdb's copy has only in-frame clones and leaves some out. In all, the sample yields about 100,000 clones. Sequences were obtained from PBMCs. These receptors came from a girl between 10 and 17 years old in good health and CMV-seropositive. CDR3s include the opening cysteine and the closing phenylalanine or tryptophan. Fields, in order: D gene, J gene, V gene, CDR3 DNA, CDR3 protein. D genes are given only for firm matches.

d_gene: NA
j_gene: TRBJ1-2
v_gene: TRBV7-2
CDR3nt: TGTGCCAGCAGCTTAGCCAGGGGCCCCTATGGCTACACCTTC
CDR3aa: CASSLARGPYGYTF

d_gene: NA
j_gene: TRBJ1-2
v_gene: TRBV28
CDR3nt: TGTGCCAGCAGTTTACGGGGGGGGCGCGACTATGGCTACACCTTC
CDR3aa: CASSLRGGRDYGYTF

d_gene: NA
j_gene: TRBJ1-6
v_gene: TRBV4-2
CDR3nt: TGTGCCAGCAGCCAAGAACCGGGGGAAACGAATTCACCCCTCCACTTT
CDR3aa: CASSQEPGETNSPLHF

d_gene: TRBD2
j_gene: TRBJ2-3
v_gene: TRBV6-4
CDR3nt: TGTGCCACGGGACTAGCGGGGGGATCTAGCACAGATACGCAGTATTTT
CDR3aa: CATGLAGGSSTDTQYF

d_gene: NA
j_gene: TRBJ2-5
v_gene: TRBV4-3
CDR3nt: TGCGCCAGCAGCCAAGACCTGGGGCGTCAAGAGACCCAGTACTTC
CDR3aa: CASSQDLGRQETQYF

d_gene: NA
j_gene: TRBJ1-1
v_gene: TRBV11-1
CDR3nt: TGTGCCAGCAGCAAATGGAGGTCCAGGAACACTGAAGCTTTCTTT
CDR3aa: CASSKWRSRNTEAFF

d_gene: NA
j_gene: TRBJ2-1
v_gene: TRBV4-2
CDR3nt: TGTGCCAGCAGCCAAGAAGGCCCACTACCCCACTCCTACAATGAGCAGTTCTTC
CDR3aa: CASSQEGPLPHSYNEQFF

d_gene: TRBD2
j_gene: TRBJ2-1
v_gene: TRBV30
CDR3nt: TGTGCCTGGAATGTACTAGCGGATTACAATGAGCAGTTCTTC
CDR3aa: CAWNVLADYNEQFF

d_gene: NA
j_gene: TRBJ1-5
v_gene: TRBV6-1
CDR3nt: TGTGCCAGCAGTGATTATCGGTTCAATCAGCCCCAGCATTTT
CDR3aa: CASSDYRFNQPQHF

d_gene: NA
j_gene: TRBJ1-2
v_gene: TRBV6-5
CDR3nt: TGTGCCAGCAGACTTGACAGGCCGGAGCGGGGCTACACCTTC
CDR3aa: CASRLDRPERGYTF

d_gene: NA
j_gene: TRBJ2-7
v_gene: TRBV7-3
CDR3nt: TGTGCCAGCTTTTGGCTCCCTTTCTACGAGCAGTACTTC
CDR3aa: CASFWLPFYEQYF

d_gene: NA
j_gene: TRBJ2-2
v_gene: TRBV4-3
CDR3nt: TGCGCCAGCAGCCCCGACTCCATACCCAAGAGCACCAACACCGGGGAGCTGTTTTTT
CDR3aa: CASSPDSIPKSTNTGELFF

d_gene: TRBD1
j_gene: TRBJ2-7
v_gene: TRBV5-5
CDR3nt: TGTGCCAGCAGCTCAGGGGACAGGTACGAGCAGTACTTC
CDR3aa: CASSSGDRYEQYF